This T cell receptor (beta chain) was recovered during a study of T-cell memory formation after mild COVID-19. Overall study context: TCR clusters were mostly donor specific. Study results and caveats: Second-wave clones that peaked on day 37 lacked confirmed SARS-CoV-2 specificity. The appearance of some responding clones in pre-infection memory suggested that cross-reactive memory joined.

Germline CDR1 is SGHRS and CDR2 is YFSETQ. With 3 bases clipped from V and 4 bases from J, the junction kept 4 bases outside the gene matches. CDR3 length: 14 residues. This clonotype occurred a few times. Its antigen is not identified. 5'RACE with constant-segment primers yielded barcoded, UMI-tagged TCR alpha and TCR beta cDNA libraries. TCRdb independently ran MiXCR on the 5' RACE reads; one entry per CDR3 protein. The table has about 340,000 distinct CDR3 sequences, under 15% seen once; the top ten hold 20% to 25%. Sequencing was performed on PBMCs or a T cell subset sorted from them (not recorded which). This chain uses TRBV5-1 with TRBJ2-7; 10 positions match TRBD1. The receptor's source is a man younger than 30 who had mild COVID-19 (a few samples of this study predate the infection). Cell type and time point are not known. CDR3 amino acids: CASSSGTGEYEQYV. In nucleotides, the CDR3 is TGCGCCAGCAGCTCGGGGACAGGGGAGTACGAGCAGTACGTC.